This T cell receptor (beta chain) derives from a study of cytomegalovirus exposure and HLA in healthy donors. This clone has more than one count but fewer than ten. The CDR3 totals 17 residues. The V end was cut by 3 bases, the J end by 0 bases, with 15 bases between. Germline lookup yields CDR1 MDHEN and CDR2 SYDVKM. A multiplex PCR was run with 60 Vbeta primers and 13 Jbeta primers. Clones were read by immunoSEQ multiplex PCR, and TCRdb kept only the in-frame ones, dropping some. The sample has approximately 190,000 clones, roughly 83% seen once; the top ten hold 0.2% to 0.3%. The rearrangement joins TRBV28 to TRBJ2-1; D perhaps matches TRBD1 (6 bases). The specimen sequenced was PBMCs. The clonotype originates from a boy aged 5-17 years in good health and CMV-seronegative. The CDR3 DNA sequence: TGTGCCAGCAGTTTCCCAGGGGTCGCCAGCTCCTACAATGAGCAGTTCTTC. Encoded protein: CASSFPGVASSYNEQFF.